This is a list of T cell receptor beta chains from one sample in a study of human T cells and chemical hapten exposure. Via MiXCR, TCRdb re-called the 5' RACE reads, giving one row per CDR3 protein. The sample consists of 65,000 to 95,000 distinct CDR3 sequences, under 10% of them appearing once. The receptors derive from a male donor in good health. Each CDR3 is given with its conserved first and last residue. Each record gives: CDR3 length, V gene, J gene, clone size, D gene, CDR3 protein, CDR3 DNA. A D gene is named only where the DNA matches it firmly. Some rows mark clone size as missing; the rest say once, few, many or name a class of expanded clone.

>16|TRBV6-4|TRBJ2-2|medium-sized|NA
CASSENRDGDTGELFF
TGTGCCAGCAGTGAAAACAGGGACGGGGACACCGGGGAGCTGTTTTTT
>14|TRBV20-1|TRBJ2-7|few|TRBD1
CSARARDRPYEQYF
TGCAGTGCTAGAGCTCGGGACAGGCCCTACGAGCAGTACTTC
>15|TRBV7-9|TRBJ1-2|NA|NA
CASSSFKDRDYGYTF
TGTGCCAGCAGCTCGTTCAAGGACAGAGACTATGGCTACACCTTC
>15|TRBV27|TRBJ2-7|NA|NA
CASSLSMDSPYEQYF
TGTGCCAGCAGTTTATCCATGGACAGTCCCTACGAGCAGTACTTC
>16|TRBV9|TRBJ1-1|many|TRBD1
CASSPSTGGKNTEAFF
TGTGCCAGCAGCCCCTCCACAGGGGGGAAGAACACTGAAGCTTTCTTT
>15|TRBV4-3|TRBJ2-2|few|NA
CASSHGPLNTGELFF
TGCGCCAGCAGCCACGGACCATTGAACACCGGGGAGCTGTTTTTT
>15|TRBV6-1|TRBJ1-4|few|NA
CASRDTRATNEKLFF
TGTGCCAGCAGGGACACCAGGGCAACTAATGAAAAACTGTTTTTT
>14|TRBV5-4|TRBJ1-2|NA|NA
CASSREAEDYGYTF
TGTGCCAGCAGCCGGGAGGCAGAAGACTATGGCTACACCTTC
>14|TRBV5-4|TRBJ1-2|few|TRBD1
CASSLRGQAYGYTF
TGTGCCAGCAGCTTGAGGGGACAGGCTTATGGCTACACCTTC
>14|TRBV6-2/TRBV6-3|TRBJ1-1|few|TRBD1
CATSGDSLITEAFF
TGTGCCACTTCGGGGGACAGTCTTATCACTGAAGCTTTCTTT
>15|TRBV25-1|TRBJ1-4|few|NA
CASSEFGGENEKLFF
TGTGCCAGCAGTGAATTTGGGGGAGAGAATGAAAAACTGTTTTTT
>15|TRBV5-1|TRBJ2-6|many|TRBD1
CASSLTGSGANVLTF
TGCGCCAGCAGCCTGACAGGGTCTGGGGCCAACGTCCTGACTTTC
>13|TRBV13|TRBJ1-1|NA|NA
CASSTNRNTEAFF
TGTGCCAGCAGCACGAACAGGAACACTGAAGCTTTCTTT
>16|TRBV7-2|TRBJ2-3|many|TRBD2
CASSLVAGGRPDTQYF
TGTGCCAGCAGCTTAGTTGCGGGAGGCCGGCCAGATACGCAGTATTTT
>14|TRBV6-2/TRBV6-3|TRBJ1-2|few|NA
CASSYSNMQSGYTF
TGTGCCAGCAGTTACTCGAATATGCAGAGTGGCTACACCTTC
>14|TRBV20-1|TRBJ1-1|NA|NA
CSARDPRGNTEAFF
TGCAGTGCTAGGGATCCGCGGGGAAACACTGAAGCTTTCTTT
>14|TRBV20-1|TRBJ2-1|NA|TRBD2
CSARGTSGTHEQFF
TGCAGTGCTAGAGGGACTAGCGGGACCCATGAGCAGTTCTTC
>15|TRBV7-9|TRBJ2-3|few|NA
CASSLGGSGADTQYF
TGTGCCAGCAGCTTAGGAGGGTCAGGGGCAGATACGCAGTATTTT
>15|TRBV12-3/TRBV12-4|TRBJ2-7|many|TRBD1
CASSPPDRGGYEQYF
TGTGCCAGCAGTCCCCCGGACAGGGGAGGGTACGAGCAGTACTTC
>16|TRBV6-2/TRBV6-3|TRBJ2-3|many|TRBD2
CASSSPTGGFTDTQYF
TGTGCCAGCAGTTCCCCCACGGGAGGGTTCACAGATACGCAGTATTTT
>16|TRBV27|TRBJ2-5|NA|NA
CASRRESSGAQETQYF
TGTGCCAGCCGAAGAGAATCAAGTGGGGCCCAAGAGACCCAGTACTTC
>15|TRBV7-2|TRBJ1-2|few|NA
CASSIPGVPFYGYTF
TGTGCCAGCAGCATTCCAGGGGTTCCCTTCTATGGCTACACCTTC
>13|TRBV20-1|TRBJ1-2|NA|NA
CSALETDTYGDTF
TGCAGTGCTTTGGAGACAGATACCTATGGCGACACCTTC
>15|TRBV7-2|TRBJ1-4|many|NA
CASSLGTSPNEKLFF
TGTGCCAGCAGCTTAGGGACATCCCCTAATGAAAAACTGTTTTTT
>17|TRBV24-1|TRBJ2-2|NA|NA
CATSDDPGLGFTGELFF
TGTGCCACCAGTGATGATCCGGGACTGGGGTTCACCGGGGAGCTGTTTTTT
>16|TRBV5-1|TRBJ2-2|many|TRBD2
CASSFGAGGATGELFF
TGCGCCAGCAGCTTCGGAGCGGGAGGGGCCACCGGGGAGCTGTTTTTT
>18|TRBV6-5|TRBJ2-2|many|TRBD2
CASSTYSTSGPNTGELFF
TGTGCCAGCAGTACTTACTCGACTAGCGGGCCGAACACCGGGGAGCTGTTTTTT
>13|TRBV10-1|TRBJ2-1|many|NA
CASSTGQNNEQFF
TGCGCCAGCAGCACCGGACAGAACAATGAGCAGTTCTTC
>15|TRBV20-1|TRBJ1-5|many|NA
CSAREGLYSNQPQHF
TGCAGTGCTAGAGAAGGGCTCTATAGCAATCAGCCCCAGCATTTT
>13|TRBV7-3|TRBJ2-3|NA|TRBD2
CASSPSGGDTQYF
TGTGCCAGCAGCCCCAGCGGGGGCGATACGCAGTATTTT
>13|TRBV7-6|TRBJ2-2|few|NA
CASSLVGGAELFF
TGTGCCAGCAGCTTAGTGGGGGGCGCCGAGCTGTTTTTT
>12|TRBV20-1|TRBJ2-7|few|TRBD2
CSASSGRSEQYF
TGCAGTGCTAGTAGCGGGAGGTCCGAGCAGTACTTC
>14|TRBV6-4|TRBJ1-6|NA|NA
CASSDGTATSPLHF
TGTGCCAGCAGTGACGGGACGGCGACCTCCCCCCTCCACTTT
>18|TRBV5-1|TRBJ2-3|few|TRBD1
CASRGQGLTLSSTDTQYF
TGCGCCAGCAGGGGACAGGGGCTTACTCTGTCTAGCACAGATACGCAGTATTTT
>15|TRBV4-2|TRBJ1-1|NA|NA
CASSQSENGLTEAFF
TGTGCCAGCAGCCAGAGCGAGAACGGGCTCACTGAAGCTTTCTTT
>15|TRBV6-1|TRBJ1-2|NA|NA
CASSEEFGSNYGYTF
TGTGCCAGCAGTGAAGAATTCGGCAGTAACTATGGCTACACCTTC
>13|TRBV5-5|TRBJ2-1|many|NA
CASSRALADEQFF
TGTGCCAGCAGCCGCGCCCTCGCGGATGAGCAGTTCTTC
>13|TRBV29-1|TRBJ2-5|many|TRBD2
CSATPGGMETQYF
TGCAGCGCAACCCCGGGAGGGATGGAGACCCAGTACTTC
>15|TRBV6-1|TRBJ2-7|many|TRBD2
CASSEPRTSSYEQYF
TGTGCCAGCAGTGAACCCAGGACTAGCAGCTACGAGCAGTACTTC
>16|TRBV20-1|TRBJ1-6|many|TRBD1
CSARGNPGQVYSPLHF
TGCAGTGCTAGGGGGAATCCGGGACAGGTATATTCACCCCTCCACTTT
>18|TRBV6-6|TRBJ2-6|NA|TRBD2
CASMEPSGRSSGANVLTF
TGTGCCAGCATGGAGCCTAGCGGGAGGAGCTCTGGGGCCAACGTCCTGACTTTC
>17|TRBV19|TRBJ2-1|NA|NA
CASSIGGLRGYFNEQFF
TGTGCCAGTAGTATAGGGGGTTTGCGCGGATACTTCAATGAGCAGTTCTTC
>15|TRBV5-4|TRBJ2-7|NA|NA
CASSLWQQTTYEQYF
TGTGCCAGCAGCTTGTGGCAACAGACTACCTACGAGCAGTACTTC
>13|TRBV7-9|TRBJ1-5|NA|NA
CASSPGDNQPQHF
TGTGCCAGCAGCCCGGGAGACAATCAGCCCCAGCATTTT
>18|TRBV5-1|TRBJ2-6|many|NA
CASSIFPPTGSGANVLTF
TGCGCCAGCAGCATCTTCCCTCCAACAGGCTCTGGGGCCAACGTCCTGACTTTC
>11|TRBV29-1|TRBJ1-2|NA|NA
CSVEDQGGYTF
TGCAGCGTTGAAGATCAGGGTGGCTACACCTTC
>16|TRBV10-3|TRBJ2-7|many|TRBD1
CAIRRQGALDYYEQYF
TGTGCCATCAGAAGACAGGGGGCCCTAGACTACTACGAGCAGTACTTC
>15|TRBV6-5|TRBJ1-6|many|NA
CASSYGDLTFSPLHF
TGTGCCAGCAGTTACGGGGACCTCACCTTTTCACCCCTCCACTTT
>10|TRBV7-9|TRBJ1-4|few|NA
CAVRREKLFF
TGTGCTGTGCGTCGAGAAAAACTGTTTTTT
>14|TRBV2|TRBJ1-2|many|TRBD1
CASHAGGAGYGYTF
TGTGCCAGCCACGCAGGGGGCGCGGGCTATGGCTACACCTTC
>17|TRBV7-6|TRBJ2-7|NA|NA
CASSFPPLHGSRDEQYF
TGTGCCAGCAGCTTCCCCCCTCTACATGGGAGTAGGGACGAGCAGTACTTC
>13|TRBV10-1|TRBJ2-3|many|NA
CASSERDPDTQYF
TGCGCCAGCAGTGAACGGGACCCAGATACGCAGTATTTT
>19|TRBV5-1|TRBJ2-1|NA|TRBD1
CASSLEIWGLGQGNNEQFF
TGCGCCAGCAGCTTGGAAATCTGGGGTCTCGGACAGGGGAACAATGAGCAGTTCTTC
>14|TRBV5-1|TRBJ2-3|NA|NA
CASSTGPGVDTQYF
TGCGCCAGCAGCACGGGGCCCGGGGTTGATACGCAGTATTTT
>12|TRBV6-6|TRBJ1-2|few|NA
CASSWTDYGYTF
TGTGCCAGCAGTTGGACAGACTATGGCTACACCTTC